This T cell receptor (beta chain) was profiled in a study of vaccination and CD4 T cells after COVID-19 (dated by TCRdb to about 2022). Concerning the study at large: Convalescent patients had a positive SARS-CoV-2 result on nasal swab PCR, and of these patients, nine had mild disease and one had severe disease. Six males and four females were included in the convalescent cohort, with two Hispanic individuals, seven Caucasians, two Asians and one multiracial person represented. Two doses of either the Pfizer-BioNTech BNT162b2 vaccine (n=8) or the Moderna mRNA-1273 vaccine (n=2) were administered to participants. Post-COVID blood samples from convalescent patients were collected a median of roughly 100 days after diagnosis, with a range of 35 to 161 days. Post-vaccine blood samples were obtained a median of about 70 days after the second vaccine dose, with a range of roughly 12 to 250 days. Culture stimuli were overlapping spike peptide pools from SARS-CoV-2 and from the common cold coronaviruses HCoV-NL63, HCoV-OC43 and HCoV-229E. Control cultures used a CEFX viral epitope pool as positive control, an HIV-1 Nef peptide pool as negative control, or no peptide. In roughly 10 COVID-19 convalescent patients and several infection-naive healthy vaccine recipients, the spike-specific CD4+ TCR repertoire before mRNA vaccination was compared with the repertoire after mRNA vaccination. Broad study findings and their caveats: In convalescent patients, nearly all vaccine-specific clones (304 of 307) were found to be mono-reactive for SARS-CoV-2 spike rather than cross-reactive with common cold coronaviruses. The study included relatively few convalescent patients and did not analyze early timepoints after natural infection. An increase in the median number of SARS-CoV-2-reactive clonotypes from 21 after infection to a few dozen after vaccination was observed, but the change was not found to be significant. Among the post-vaccine SARS-CoV-2-reactive clones in convalescent patients, a median about 89% showed up only after vaccination, which suggests vaccine-specific priming.

The treatment or condition label on this specimen signifies: approximately nine-day PBMC culture with coronavirus spike peptide pools or control peptides (ViraFEST assay). The study used the ViraFEST assay, which expanded antigen-specific T cells with peptide pools and then identified expanded clonotypes by TCR sequencing. Positive SARS-CoV-2 PCR tests in the convalescent patients dated from March to December 2020, before Alpha, Beta and Delta variants emerged in the United States. PBMCs were cultured at around 2.2 million per well in IMDM supplemented with around 5% human AB serum and 9 to 10 IU/ml IL-2, with 9.5 to 10 ug/ml peptide pools added. Half of the culture medium was replaced with fresh IL-2-containing medium on days 3 and 7. Once the cells had been in culture for 9 to 10 days, the EasySep CD4+ T cell isolation kit was used to isolate CD4+ T cells by negative selection. Ficoll-Paque Plus gradient centrifugation was used to isolate PBMCs from whole blood, and the isolated PBMCs were then either used fresh or cryopreserved at -140C. Triplicate wells were generally used for each culture condition.

Worth noting for this clonotype: Its antigen is unknown. No base quality information exists; no much larger clone differs at one position.

Receptor amplification or capture employed PCR. DNA from cultured CD4+ T cells was subjected to TCR sequencing with the Oncomine TCR Beta short-read assay at the Johns Hopkins FTIC core. The QIAamp micro DNA kit was used to extract genomic DNA from the cultured CD4+ T cells. Oncomine TCR Beta libraries from cultured CD4+ T cells were pooled with unique dual indexes and sequenced on an Illumina iSeq 100. The published analysis was carried out like this. Non-productive sequences were removed, and CDR3s that did not start with C, did not end with F or W, or were shorter than 7 amino acids were discarded. The MANAFEST web application identified antigen-specific clonotypes by comparing peptide-stimulated wells against reference wells and other culture wells. To be called positive, a clone needed an FDR below 0.05, an odds ratio above 5, and a productive frequency above 0.1% in at least two of three replicate wells. Clonotypes that were significantly expanded in both SARS-CoV-2 spike wells and at least one common cold coronavirus spike condition were defined as cross-reactive. Using R version 3.6.1, CDR3 homology was evaluated through Levenshtein distances (stringdist) along with unrooted phylogenetic trees (ape). TCRdb reworked the public reads: Q25 trimming with fastp, MiXCR clone assembly, productive beta chains retained. Merged by CDR3 protein, the rows form single entries marked with the most common genes and DNA. These V and J calls originate from TCRdb's pipeline instead of the authors' own analysis. Across this sample there are roughly 13,000 distinct CDR3 sequences, with roughly a third seen only once. Roughly a tenth of the sample goes to the ten largest clones.

Taken from the germline V gene, the CDR1 and CDR2 loops are SGHDT and YYEEEE. After removal of 0 bases from V and 7 bases from J, the junction retains 10 bases not matched to a gene. The CDR3 covers 16 residues, taking in both the cysteine and the phenylalanine. The DNA shown is the 48-base CDR3, in frame from base 1. This receptor was taken from a human donor who had recovered from COVID-19. The sequencing here drew on CD4+ T cells from blood, cultured in vitro, taken after SARS-CoV-2 vaccination. Rearrangement joined TRBV5-6 to TRBJ1-5, with 7 bases matching TRBD1. The nucleotide sequence reads TGTGCCAGCAGCTTGGTTTGGAGGGGGCTGGGACAGCCCCAGCATTTT. It encodes CASSLVWRGLGQPQHF.